This entry lists 14 T cell receptor beta chains sequenced from one sample in a study of CXCR3-negative and CXCR3-positive naive CD8 T cells. Whole-study findings and limits: Hydrophobicity was higher for TRB CDR3s found in CXCR3-positive naive cells than in CXCR3-negative naive cells.

UMI-labeled 5' RACE TRB cDNA libraries were prepared from the cells. For each CDR3 protein, TCRdb gives one entry from its re-call of the 5' RACE reads, without DNA. The sample table includes under 70,000 distinct CDR3 sequences. For these receptors, no antigen is known. Sequencing input: naive CXCR3+ CD8+ T cells from blood. Subset described: CD45RO-CCR7+CD27+CD95- naive CD8+ T cells expressing CXCR3 (TNR3+). The receptor set was obtained from a human donor in good health. Some clones in this sample may be carry-over from other donors' samples.

The J gene is TRBJ2-1, the V gene TRBV20-1. This CDR3 has 17 amino acids. Germline CDR1 reads DFQATT; CDR2 reads SNEGSKA (reference sequence). CDR3: CSARDRRTERSYNEQFF.

The genes are TRBV15 and TRBJ1-1; TCRdb's D gene call, TRBD1, goes unchecked for lack of DNA. The CDR3 consists of 15 residues. Germline V gene data show CDR1 as LNHNV and CDR2 as YYDKDF (reference sequence). The CDR3 region is CATSREKGATTEAFF.

CDR3 region: CASSSPPTGLTEAFF. V and J are TRBV28 and TRBJ1-1; TCRdb proposes TRBD1, but this gene call is untestable without DNA. CDR3 length: 15 amino acids. Germline assignment: CDR1 MDHEN and CDR2 SYDVKM.

The chain joins TRBV27 to TRBJ2-1. There are 11 residues in the CDR3. Germline assignment: CDR1 MNHEY and CDR2 SMNVEV (reference sequence). CDR3 loop: CASSSMYEQFF.

The chain has TRBV7-6 and TRBJ2-7. The CDR3 has 13 amino acids. Germline V gene sequence: CDR1 SGHVS, CDR2 FNYEAQ. The CDR3 loop reads CASSVEVPYEQYF.

The rearrangement joins TRBV12-3 or TRBV12-4 to TRBJ1-5; with no DNA, the TCRdb D assignment of TRBD1 cannot be verified. The CDR3 spans 13 residues. The chain's CDR3 is CASSGRDNQPQHF.

V gene TRBV29-1 combines with J gene TRBJ2-7; TCRdb's assignment of TRBD1 cannot be checked, as there is no DNA. From germline, CDR1 is SQVTM and CDR2 ANQGSEA. This CDR3 has 14 amino acids. The CDR3 region is CSVEISGTAYEQYF.

V and J are TRBV7-7 and TRBJ2-3. Germline CDR1 SSHAT, CDR2 FNYEAQ (reference sequence). This CDR3 spans 14 amino acids. The CDR3 loop reads CASSFWTWTDTQYF. Complete variable domain (other parts from reference TRBV7-7 and TRBJ2-3): GAGVSQSPRYKVTKRGQDVTLRCDPISSHATLYWYQQALGQGPEFLTYFNYEAQPDKSGLPSDRFSAERPEGSISTLTIQRTEQRDSAMYRCASSFWTWTDTQYFGPGTRLTVL.

The chain couples TRBV18 to TRBJ2-1; lacking DNA, the TRBD1 call made by TCRdb goes unchecked. The V gene's germline CDR1 is KGHSH and CDR2 LQKENI. CDR3 length: 16 amino acids. The chain's CDR3 is CASSPRTGETYNEQFF. Based on the CDR3 plus reference TRBV18 and TRBJ2-1, the full variable domain is NAGVMQNPRHLVRRRGQEARLRCSPMKGHSHVYWYRQLPEEGLKFMVYLQKENIIDESGMPKERFSAEFPKEGPSILRIQQVVRGDSAAYFCASSPRTGETYNEQFFGPGTRLTVL.

The gene calls are TRBV29-1 and TRBJ2-7; TCRdb's D gene call, TRBD1, goes unchecked for lack of DNA. CDR1 SQVTM and CDR2 ANQGSEA come from the germline V gene. This CDR3 comprises 14 residues. The CDR3 here is CSVLGAGGGGEQYF.

V is TRBV10-3 and J is TRBJ2-7; TCRdb designates TRBD1, a call that cannot be tested without DNA. CDR3 length: 13 residues. Germline CDR1 and CDR2: ENHRY and SYGVKD. CDR3 loop: CAIQGQGTYEQYF.

The gene calls are TRBV29-1 and TRBJ2-5; absent DNA, TCRdb's TRBD2 call cannot be checked. CDR3 length: 12 amino acids. CDR1 and CDR2 from the germline V gene are SQVTM and ANQGSEA. CDR3 amino acids: CSAIQLGETQYF. The full variable domain, its missing parts supplied by reference TRBV29-1 and TRBJ2-5, is SAVISQKPSRDICQRGTSLTIQCQVDSQVTMMFWYRQQPGQSLTLIATANQGSEATYESGFVIDKFPISRPNLTFSTLTVSNMSPEDSSIYLCSAIQLGETQYFGPGTRLLVL.

The chain uses TRBV7-2 and TRBJ1-4; TCRdb gives TRBD1 as the D gene, but with no DNA this cannot be confirmed. CDR3 size: 17 residues. The germline CDR1 and CDR2 sequences are SGHTA and FQGNSA. This CDR3 is CASSLVRQGLTNEKLFF. The full variable domain, completed using reference TRBV7-2 and TRBJ1-4, is GAGVSQSPSNKVTEKGKDVELRCDPISGHTALYWYRQSLGQGLEFLIYFQGNSAPDKSGLPSDRFSAERTGGSVSTLTIQRTQQEDSAVYLCASSLVRQGLTNEKLFFGSGTQLSVL.

The chain employs TRBV29-1 and TRBJ2-1; the D call from TCRdb, TRBD2, cannot be confirmed without DNA. CDR1 is SQVTM and CDR2 is ANQGSEA in the germline V gene. The CDR3 runs 21 residues. CDR3 loop: CSVAPNMNLTGLIGPYNEQFF.